This TCR beta chain was sequenced for a study of technical replicates of blood from a few donors. V lost 0 bases, J lost 2 bases, and 5 bases stayed unmatched. Germline V lookup: CDR1 PRHDT, CDR2 FYEKMQ (reference sequence). CDR3 length: 17 residues. Produced via immunoSEQ multiplex PCR; TCRdb's table is partial and in-frame only. The sample comprises under 90,000 clones, around 97% of which are singletons, and approximately 0.21% rests with the top ten. This chain connects TRBV13 to TRBJ2-7; 12 bases align to TRBD2. Material for sequencing was T cells isolated from PBMCs. This clonotype originated in a human donor in good health. CDR3 nucleotide sequence: TGTGCCAGCAGCTTAGGCCTAGCGGGGGGGATCACCTACGAGCAGTACTTC. Residues: CASSLGLAGGITYEQYF.